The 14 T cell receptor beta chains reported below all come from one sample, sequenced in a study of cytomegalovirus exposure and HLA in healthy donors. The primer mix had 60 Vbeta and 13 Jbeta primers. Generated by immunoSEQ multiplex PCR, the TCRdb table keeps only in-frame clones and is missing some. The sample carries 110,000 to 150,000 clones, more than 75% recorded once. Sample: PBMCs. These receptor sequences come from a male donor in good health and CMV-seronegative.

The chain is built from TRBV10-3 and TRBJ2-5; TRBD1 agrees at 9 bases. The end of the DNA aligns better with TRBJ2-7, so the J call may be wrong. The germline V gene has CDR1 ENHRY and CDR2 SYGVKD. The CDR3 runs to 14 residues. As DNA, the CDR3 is TGTGCCATCACCCCGGGACAGGGATCCTACGAGCAGTACTTC. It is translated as CAITPGQGSYEQYF.

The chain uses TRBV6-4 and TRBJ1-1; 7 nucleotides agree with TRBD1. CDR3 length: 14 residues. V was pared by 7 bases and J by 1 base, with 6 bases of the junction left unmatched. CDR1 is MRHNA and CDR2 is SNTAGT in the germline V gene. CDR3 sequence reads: CASTHRGKNTEAFF. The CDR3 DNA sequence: TGTGCCAGCACCCACAGGGGAAAGAACACTGAAGCTTTCTTT.

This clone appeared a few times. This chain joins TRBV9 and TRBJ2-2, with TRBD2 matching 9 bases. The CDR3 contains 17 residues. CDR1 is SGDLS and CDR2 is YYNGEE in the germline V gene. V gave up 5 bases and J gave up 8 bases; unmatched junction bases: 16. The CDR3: CASSEQTSGGGAGELFF. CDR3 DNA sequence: TGTGCCAGCAGTGAGCAAACGTCTGGCGGGGGGGCTGGGGAGCTGTTTTTT.

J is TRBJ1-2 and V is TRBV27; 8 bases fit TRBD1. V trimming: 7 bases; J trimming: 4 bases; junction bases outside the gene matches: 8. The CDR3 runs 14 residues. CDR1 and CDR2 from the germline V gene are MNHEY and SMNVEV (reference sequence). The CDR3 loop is CASKGTGRPYGYTF. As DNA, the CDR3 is TGTGCCAGCAAGGGGACAGGTAGGCCCTATGGCTACACCTTC.

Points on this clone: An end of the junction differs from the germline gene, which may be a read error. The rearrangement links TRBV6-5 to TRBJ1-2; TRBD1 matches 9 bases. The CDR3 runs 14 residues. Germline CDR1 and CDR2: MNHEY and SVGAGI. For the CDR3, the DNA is TGTGCCAGCAGAAGGACAGGGGAGGCCTATGGCTGCACCTTC. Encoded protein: CASRRTGEAYGCTF.

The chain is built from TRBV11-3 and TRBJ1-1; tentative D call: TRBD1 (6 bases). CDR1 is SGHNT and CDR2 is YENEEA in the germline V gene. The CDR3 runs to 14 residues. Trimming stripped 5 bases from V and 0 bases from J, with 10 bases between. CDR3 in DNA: TGTGCCAGCAGCCGAGGGGGAATGAACACTGAAGCTTTCTTT. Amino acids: CASSRGGMNTEAFF.

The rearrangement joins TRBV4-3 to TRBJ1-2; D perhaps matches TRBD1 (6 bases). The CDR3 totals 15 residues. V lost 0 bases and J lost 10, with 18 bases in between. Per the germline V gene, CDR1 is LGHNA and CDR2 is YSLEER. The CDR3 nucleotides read TGCGCCAGCAGCCAAGAACCTACTGACGGGACATCCTACACCTTC. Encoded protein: CASSQEPTDGTSYTF.

The CDR3 reads CASSDEHGGTYGYTF. CDR3 DNA: TGTGCCAGCAGTGACGAACACGGGGGGACCTATGGCTACACCTTC. The V gene is TRBV6-4, the J gene TRBJ1-2; possibly TRBD1 for D (5 bases). Germline CDR1 MRHNA, CDR2 SNTAGT. The CDR3 totals 15 residues. Between the trimmed V and J ends, which lost 2 bases and 4 bases, there was a span of 14 bases.

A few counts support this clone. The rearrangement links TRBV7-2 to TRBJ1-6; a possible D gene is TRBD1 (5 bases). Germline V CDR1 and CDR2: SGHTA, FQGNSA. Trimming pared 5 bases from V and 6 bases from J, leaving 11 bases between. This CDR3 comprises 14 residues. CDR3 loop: CASSPRDFNSPLHF. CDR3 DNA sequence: TGTGCCAGCAGCCCACGGGACTTTAATTCACCCCTCCACTTT.

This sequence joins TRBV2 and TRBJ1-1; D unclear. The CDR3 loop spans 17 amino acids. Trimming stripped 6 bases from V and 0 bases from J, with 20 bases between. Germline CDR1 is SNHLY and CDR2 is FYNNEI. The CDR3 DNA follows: TGTGCCAGCAGGAAACAGAGCCTCGCGATCATGAACACTGAAGCTTTCTTT. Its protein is CASRKQSLAIMNTEAFF.

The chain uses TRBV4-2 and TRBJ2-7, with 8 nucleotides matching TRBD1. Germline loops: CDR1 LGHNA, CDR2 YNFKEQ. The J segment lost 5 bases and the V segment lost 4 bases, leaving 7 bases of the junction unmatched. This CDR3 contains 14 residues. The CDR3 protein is CASSPDRESDEQYF. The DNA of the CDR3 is TGTGCCAGCAGCCCGGACAGGGAGAGTGACGAGCAGTACTTC.

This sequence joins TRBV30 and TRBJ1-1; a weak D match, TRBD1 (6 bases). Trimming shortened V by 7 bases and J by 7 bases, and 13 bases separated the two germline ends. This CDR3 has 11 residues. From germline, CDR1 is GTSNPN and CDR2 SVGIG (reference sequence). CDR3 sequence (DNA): TGTGCCTACAGGGTGGTATATGAAGCTTTCTTT. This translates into CAYRVVYEAFF. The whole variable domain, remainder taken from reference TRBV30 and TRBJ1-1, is SQTIHQWPATLVQPVGSPLSLECTVEGTSNPNLYWYRQAAGRGLQLLFYSVGIGQISSEVPQNLSASRPQDRQFILSSKKLLLSDSGFYLCAYRVVYEAFFGQGTRLTVV.

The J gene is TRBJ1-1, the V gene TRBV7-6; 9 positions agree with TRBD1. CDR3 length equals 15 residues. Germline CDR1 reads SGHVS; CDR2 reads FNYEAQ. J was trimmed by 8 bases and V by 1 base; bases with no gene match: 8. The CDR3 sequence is CASSLVHGTGIEAFF. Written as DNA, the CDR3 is TGTGCCAGCAGCTTAGTTCATGGGACAGGGATCGAAGCTTTCTTT.

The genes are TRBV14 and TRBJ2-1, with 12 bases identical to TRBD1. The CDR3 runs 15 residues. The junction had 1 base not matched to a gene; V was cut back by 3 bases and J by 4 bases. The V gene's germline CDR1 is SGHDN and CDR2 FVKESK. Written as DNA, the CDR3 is TGTGCCAGCAGCCAGGGACAGGGGGCTTACAATGAGCAGTTCTTC. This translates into CASSQGQGAYNEQFF.